This entry lists 21 T cell receptor beta chains sequenced from one sample in a study of post-analysis software for immune sequencing data. These receptors are not linked to any known antigen. Study outcomes and limitations: When patients were compared with controls, a handful of TRBV segments were more frequent, TRBV5-6, TRBV5-1 and TRBV20-1 among them.

Carried by the TCR beta cDNA libraries were unique molecular identifiers. MiXCR was run by TCRdb on the PCR reads, yielding one entry per CDR3 protein. Of about 170,000 distinct CDR3 sequences listed, around 30% are singletons. Sequenced input: blood. Receptor source: a girl aged 5-17 years with multiple sclerosis.

This clonotype was seen ten or more times. The chain couples TRBV5-1 to TRBJ2-7, with 9 bases aligning to TRBD2. From germline, CDR1 is SGHRS and CDR2 YFSETQ. This CDR3 has 15 residues. The ends lost 0 bases at V and 0 bases at J; junction bases unmatched: 1. The CDR3 bases are TGCGCCAGCAGCTTGGGTAGCGGGAGCTCCTACGAGCAGTACTTC. This translates into CASSLGSGSSYEQYF.

CDR3 sequence reads: CASSTPSGTQYF. The CDR3 DNA follows: TGTGCCAGCAGCACCCCCTCGGGCACGCAGTATTTT. The genes are TRBV7-2 and TRBJ2-3; D unclear. V shed 5 bases and J shed 9 bases, with 12 bases lying between them. This CDR3 is 12 amino acids long. In germline, CDR1 is SGHTA, CDR2 FQGNSA.

V and J are TRBV2 and TRBJ1-5; D is ambiguous. Germline values: CDR1 SNHLY, CDR2 FYNNEI. Trimming removed 7 bases from V and 5 bases from J, with 27 bases in between. The CDR3 totals 18 residues. As DNA, the CDR3 is TGTGCCAGCACAAGATCCGTTTCCCCTAGAGACAAAGATCAGCCCCAGCATTTT. Translation: CASTRSVSPRDKDQPQHF. The variable domain in full, completed from reference TRBV2 and TRBJ1-5, reads EPEVTQTPSHQVTQMGQEVILRCVPISNHLYFYWYRQILGQKVEFLVSFYNNEISEKSEIFDDQFSVERPDGSNFTLKIRSTKLEDSAMYFCASTRSVSPRDKDQPQHFGDGTRLSIL.

Of note for this clonotype: Given a much more abundant clone one base away, this may be a read error. The chain uses TRBV6-5 and TRBJ1-2, with 7 bases identical to TRBD1. Germline V gives CDR1 MNHEY, CDR2 SVGAGI. The CDR3 sequence is 15 residues long. V trimming: 4 bases; J trimming: 2 bases; junction bases outside the gene matches: 7. This CDR3 reads CASSCNRDSNYGYTF. The CDR3 coding sequence is TGTGCCAGCAGTTGCAACCGGGACAGCAACTATGGCTACACCTTC.

This clonotype was recorded at least ten times. The chain joins TRBV7-2 to TRBJ1-2, with 12 positions matching TRBD1. V dropped 1 base and J dropped 5; count of bases not matched to a gene: 11. Germline values: CDR1 SGHTA, CDR2 FQGNSA. The CDR3 covers 18 residues. CDR3 nucleotides: TGTGCCAGCAGCTTAGGGGTGGGACAGGGGGCCAGCGGGTATGGCTACACCTTC. This encodes CASSLGVGQGASGYGYTF.

About this clonotype: The junction and the germline gene differ at one end; a read error may be behind it. The chain recombines TRBV6-5 with TRBJ1-1; D is unclear. This CDR3 has 13 amino acids. CDR1 is MNHEY, CDR2 SVGAGI, per germline. The CDR3 reads CASSYWLNTEAFF. The CDR3 DNA follows: TGTGCCAGCAGCTACTGGTTGAACACTGAAGCTTTCTTT.

The table lists this clonotype with a few counts. The chain joins TRBV10-3 to TRBJ1-5; D may be TRBD1 (5 bases). Looked up from germline, CDR1 is ENHRY and CDR2 is SYGVKD. V was cut by 0 bases and J by 0 bases, with 9 bases left in between. CDR3 length: 16 amino acids. CDR3 sequence: CAISESPGLSNQPQHF. The CDR3 bases are TGTGCCATCAGTGAGTCTCCGGGACTTAGCAATCAGCCCCAGCATTTT.

About this clonotype itself: A read error is possible here, since a much larger clone lies one base away. V usage is TRBV7-6 and J usage is TRBJ2-1, with 8 nucleotides matching TRBD1. Germline loops: CDR1 SGHVS, CDR2 FNYEAQ. This CDR3 has 14 amino acids. CDR3: CASSLGAGGNERFF. Here the CDR3 DNA reads TGTGCCAGCAGCTTAGGGGCAGGGGGCAATGAGCGGTTCTTC.

This clonotype was seen many times. The chain has TRBV20-1 and TRBJ2-5, with D possibly being TRBD2 (6 bases). The CDR3 sequence is 12 residues long. Germline V gene lookup returns CDR1 DFQATT and CDR2 SNEGSKA (reference sequence). V lost 8 bases, J lost 0 bases, and 10 bases lay in between. CDR3 loop: CSSGPNQETQYF. DNA for the CDR3: TGCAGTAGCGGGCCGAACCAAGAGACCCAGTACTTC.

This clonotype was seen only a few times. V and J are TRBV7-9 and TRBJ1-2, with D possibly matching TRBD1 (6 bases). Germline V gives CDR1 SEHNR, CDR2 FQNEAQ (reference sequence). The V end was cut by 4 bases, the J end by 6 bases, with 24 bases between. The length of the CDR3 is 17 residues. The chain's CDR3 is CASSSPDSTGRRDGYTF. The DNA for the CDR3 is TGTGCCAGCAGCTCGCCGGATTCGACAGGAAGAAGGGATGGCTACACCTTC. The full variable domain, with the rest looked up from reference TRBV7-9 and TRBJ1-2, is DTGVSQNPRHKITKRGQNVTFRCDPISEHNRLYWYRQTLGQGPEFLTYFQNEAQLEKSRLLSDRFSAERPKGSFSTLEIQRTEQGDSAMYLCASSSPDSTGRRDGYTFGSGTRLTVV.

This clonotype has a single count. The genes are TRBV12-3 or TRBV12-4 and TRBJ2-5, with D possibly TRBD2 on 7 matching bases. Trimming left V 6 bases short and J 3 bases short, with 26 bases between. The CDR3 extends over 18 amino acids. The CDR3: CASSPGTRIPAGEETQYF. The CDR3 DNA sequence: TGTGCCAGCAGCCCCGGGACAAGGATTCCGGCGGGGGAAGAGACCCAGTACTTC.

CDR3 in amino acids: CASSKVGRDYSYEQYF. CDR3 sequence (DNA): TGTGCCAGCAGCAAAGTCGGCAGGGACTACTCCTACGAGCAGTACTTC. The J gene is TRBJ2-7, the V gene TRBV21-1; the table's TRBD2 call for D was not verified on the DNA. TRBV21-1 has pseudogene status. CDR3 length: 16 residues.

The genes are TRBV20-1 and TRBJ1-4, with D perhaps matching TRBD1 (6 bases). Trimming left V 3 bases short and J 0 bases short, with 14 bases between. Germline V lookup: CDR1 DFQATT, CDR2 SNEGSKA (reference sequence). The length of the CDR3 is 16 residues. The CDR3: CSASRTGFATNEKLFF. The DNA of the CDR3 is TGCAGTGCTAGCCGCACAGGGTTTGCAACTAATGAAAAACTGTTTTTT.

This clonotype was counted at least ten times. This chain joins TRBV14 and TRBJ2-1; D gene uncertain. Germline V CDR1 and CDR2: SGHDN, FVKESK. This CDR3 contains 17 residues. The V end was cut by 6 bases, the J end by 7 bases, with 25 bases between. The DNA of the CDR3 is TGTGCCAGCAGACCGTTGACCGCAAGCCCGATGGAGAATGAGCAGTTCTTC. This sequence encodes CASRPLTASPMENEQFF.

This clonotype appeared many times. The chain joins TRBV25-1 to TRBJ1-5, with D possibly matching TRBD1 (6 bases). Trimming removed 2 bases from V and 7 bases from J, with 12 bases in between. From germline, CDR1 is MGHDK and CDR2 SYGVNS. The CDR3 contains 14 residues. The CDR3 region is CASSENRDGQPQHF. DNA for the CDR3: TGTGCCAGCAGTGAAAACAGGGATGGCCAGCCCCAGCATTTT.

This clonotype was recorded a few times. One end of the junction is discordant with germline, which a read error may explain. The chain couples TRBV6-6 to TRBJ2-3; D ambiguous. Germline-derived CDR1 and CDR2 are MNHNY and SVGAGI (reference sequence). The CDR3 runs to 10 residues. Written as DNA, the CDR3 is TGTGTCAGCAGTGACAATACGCAGTATTTT. Its protein product is CVSSDNTQYF.

This clonotype was found many times. This chain joins TRBV5-1 and TRBJ2-7, with 7 bases that match TRBD1. V was clipped by 0 bases and J by 6 bases; unmatched bases: 6. CDR1 is SGHRS, CDR2 YFSETQ, per germline. The CDR3 extends over 14 amino acids. CDR3 amino acids: CASSLGQGRSEQYF. In DNA, the CDR3 is TGCGCCAGCAGCTTGGGACAGGGACGAAGCGAGCAGTACTTC.

On this clonotype: This sequence may be a read error, since a much larger clone differs from it by one base. The chain carries TRBV29-1 and TRBJ2-7, with TRBD2 as a possible D gene (6 bases). The CDR3 has 14 amino acids. Germline V lookup: CDR1 SQVTM, CDR2 ANQGSEA. This chain's CDR3 is CCVFVAEQRYEQYF. In nucleotides, the CDR3 is TGCTGCGTTTTCGTAGCGGAGCAAAGGTACGAGCAGTACTTC.

The CDR3 DNA reads as TGTGCCAGCAGCTTAGAGTCAGCCAATGAGCAGTTCTTC. Its translation is CASSLESANEQFF. V usage is TRBV11-3 and J usage is TRBJ2-1; no clear D. CDR3 length: 13 amino acids. Trimming pared 0 bases from V and 6 bases from J, leaving 6 bases between. The germline V gene has CDR1 SGHNT and CDR2 YENEEA.

The chain recombines TRBV5-1 with TRBJ1-2; TRBD1 is a possible D gene (5 bases). The CDR3 is made up of 12 amino acids. Germline V gene sequence: CDR1 SGHRS, CDR2 YFSETQ. V lost 9 bases, J lost 7 bases, and 16 bases lay in between. CDR3 residues: CANWAGESGYTF. For the CDR3, the DNA is TGCGCCAACTGGGCGGGGGAGTCTGGCTACACCTTC.

The chain couples TRBV10-3 to TRBJ2-1; 10 bases agree with TRBD2. The CDR3 contains 15 residues. The J segment lost 8 bases and the V segment lost 2 bases, leaving 6 bases of the junction unmatched. Germline-derived CDR1 and CDR2 are ENHRY and SYGVKD. Here the CDR3 reads CAISEGLAERYEQFF. The CDR3 DNA sequence: TGTGCCATCAGTGAGGGACTAGCGGAGAGGTATGAGCAGTTCTTC.